This T cell receptor beta chain appears in the sequencing data of a study of post-analysis software for immune sequencing data. Study information: Relapsing-remitting, secondary progressive and progressive-relapsing forms of multiple sclerosis all featured among disease courses. Study-wide results and caveats: F measure clustering grouped samples strongly by preparation batch. Five or six TRBV segments, TRBV5-6, TRBV5-1 and TRBV20-1 among them, were found more frequent in patients than controls.

Libraries were made from TCR beta cDNA, and they carried unique molecular identifiers. Input of about 0.95 to 11 million T cells yielded roughly 0.5 million cDNA molecules. TCRdb independently ran MiXCR on the PCR reads; one entry per CDR3 protein. The data show around 700,000 distinct CDR3 sequences, about 60% seen once. In regard to this clonotype: The antigen remains undetermined. The junction departs from the called germline gene at one end, perhaps through a read error.

This CDR3 has 12 amino acids. This sequence originates from a girl under 10 years old with multiple sclerosis. Input material: blood. V is TRBV12-3 or TRBV12-4 and J is TRBJ1-1; D ambiguous. CDR3: CASTGLYTEAFF. CDR3 in DNA: TGTGCCAGCACCGGACTGTACACCGAAGCTTTCTTT.